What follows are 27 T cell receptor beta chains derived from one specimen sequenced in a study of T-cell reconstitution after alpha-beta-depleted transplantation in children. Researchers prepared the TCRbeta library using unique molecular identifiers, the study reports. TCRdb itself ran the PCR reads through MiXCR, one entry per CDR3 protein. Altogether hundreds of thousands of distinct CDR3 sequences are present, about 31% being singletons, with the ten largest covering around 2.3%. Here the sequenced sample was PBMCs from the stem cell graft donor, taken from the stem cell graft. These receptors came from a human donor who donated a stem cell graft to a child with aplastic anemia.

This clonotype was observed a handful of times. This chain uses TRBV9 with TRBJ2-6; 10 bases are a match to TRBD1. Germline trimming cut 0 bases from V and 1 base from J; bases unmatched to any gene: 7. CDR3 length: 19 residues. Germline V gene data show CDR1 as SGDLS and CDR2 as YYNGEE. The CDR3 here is CASSVVWDRGFSGANVLTF. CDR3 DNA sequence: TGTGCCAGCAGCGTAGTTTGGGACAGGGGTTTTTCTGGGGCCAACGTCCTGACTTTC.

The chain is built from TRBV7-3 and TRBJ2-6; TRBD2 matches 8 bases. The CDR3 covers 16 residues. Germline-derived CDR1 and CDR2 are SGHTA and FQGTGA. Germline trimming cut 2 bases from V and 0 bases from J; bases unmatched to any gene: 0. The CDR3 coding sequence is TGTGCCAGCAGCTTACGGGGGGGCTCTGGGGCCAACGTCCTGACTTTC. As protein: CASSLRGGSGANVLTF.

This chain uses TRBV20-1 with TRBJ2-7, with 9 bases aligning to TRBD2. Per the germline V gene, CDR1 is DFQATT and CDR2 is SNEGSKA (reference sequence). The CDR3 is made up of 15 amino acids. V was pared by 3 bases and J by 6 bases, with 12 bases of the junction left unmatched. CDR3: CSASQVAGEGGEQYF. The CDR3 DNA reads TGCAGTGCTAGTCAAGTAGCGGGAGAGGGGGGCGAGCAGTACTTC.

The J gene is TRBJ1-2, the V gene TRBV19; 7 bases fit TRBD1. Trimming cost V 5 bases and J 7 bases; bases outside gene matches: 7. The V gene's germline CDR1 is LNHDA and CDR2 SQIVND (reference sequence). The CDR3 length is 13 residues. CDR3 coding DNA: TGTGCCAGTAGTCCATCGACAGGGTTTGGCTACACCTTC. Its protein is CASSPSTGFGYTF.

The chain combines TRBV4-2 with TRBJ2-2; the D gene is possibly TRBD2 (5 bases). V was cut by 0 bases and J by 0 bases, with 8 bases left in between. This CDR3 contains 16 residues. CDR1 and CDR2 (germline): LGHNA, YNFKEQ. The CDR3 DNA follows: TGTGCCAGCAGCCAAGAAACAGCGGCGAACACCGGGGAGCTGTTTTTT. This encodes CASSQETAANTGELFF.

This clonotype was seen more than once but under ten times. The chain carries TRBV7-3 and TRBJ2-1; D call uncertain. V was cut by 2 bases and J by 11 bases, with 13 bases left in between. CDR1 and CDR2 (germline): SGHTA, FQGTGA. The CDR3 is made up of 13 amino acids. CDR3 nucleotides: TGTGCCAGCAGCTTAGACTCCGCAGGTCAGCAGTTCTTC. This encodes CASSLDSAGQQFF.

This chain's CDR3 is CAWSVLSQETQYF. Written as DNA, the CDR3 is TGTGCCTGGAGTGTTTTGTCACAAGAGACCCAGTACTTC. The V call is TRBV30, the J call TRBJ2-5; unclear D gene. Germline assignment: CDR1 GTSNPN and CDR2 SVGIG (reference sequence). The CDR3 covers 13 residues. V gave up 0 bases and J gave up 2 bases, with 7 bases separating them.

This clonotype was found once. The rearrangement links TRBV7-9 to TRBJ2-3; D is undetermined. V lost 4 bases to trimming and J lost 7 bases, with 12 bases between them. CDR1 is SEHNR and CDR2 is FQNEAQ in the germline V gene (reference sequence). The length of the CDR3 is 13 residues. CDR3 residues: CASSWEGINTQYF. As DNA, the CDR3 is TGTGCCAGCAGCTGGGAAGGGATTAATACGCAGTATTTT.

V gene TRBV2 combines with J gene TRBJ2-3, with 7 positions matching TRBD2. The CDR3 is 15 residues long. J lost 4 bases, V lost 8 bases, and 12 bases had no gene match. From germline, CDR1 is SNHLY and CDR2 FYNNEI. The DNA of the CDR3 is TGTGCCAGCCCTTTAGAGGCGGGAGCGGCAGATACGCAGTATTTT. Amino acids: CASPLEAGAADTQYF.

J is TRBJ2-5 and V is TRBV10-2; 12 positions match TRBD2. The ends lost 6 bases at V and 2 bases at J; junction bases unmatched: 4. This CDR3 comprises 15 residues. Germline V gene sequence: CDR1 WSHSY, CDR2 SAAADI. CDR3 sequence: CASRTSGSRQETQYF. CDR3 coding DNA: TGCGCCAGCAGGACTAGCGGGAGTAGGCAAGAGACCCAGTACTTC.

The CDR3 DNA reads TGTGCCAGCAGGTCACCCGACAGCACAGATACGCAGTATTTT. This codes for CASRSPDSTDTQYF. The chain combines TRBV12-3 or TRBV12-4 with TRBJ2-3; no firm D call. V was trimmed by 6 bases and J by 0 bases, leaving 10 bases between them. CDR3 length equals 14 residues.

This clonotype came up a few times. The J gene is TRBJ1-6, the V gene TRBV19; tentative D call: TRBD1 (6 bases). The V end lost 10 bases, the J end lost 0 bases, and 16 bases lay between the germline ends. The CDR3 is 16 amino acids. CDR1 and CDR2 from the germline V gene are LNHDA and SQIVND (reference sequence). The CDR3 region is CATTGGASSYNSPLHF. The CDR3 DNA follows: TGTGCCACAACCGGGGGGGCAAGCTCCTATAATTCACCCCTCCACTTT.

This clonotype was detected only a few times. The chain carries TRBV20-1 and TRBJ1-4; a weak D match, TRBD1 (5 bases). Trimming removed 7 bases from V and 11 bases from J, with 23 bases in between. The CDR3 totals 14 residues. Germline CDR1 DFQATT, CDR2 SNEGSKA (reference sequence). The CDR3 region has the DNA TGCAGTGTCCCGACAGAGGGATCGGGGGGGAAACTGTTTTTT. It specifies CSVPTEGSGGKLFF.

The CDR3 is CASSLGRTVGSYEQYF. The DNA of the CDR3 is TGTGCCAGCAGTCTAGGAAGGACAGTTGGATCCTACGAGCAGTACTTC. The V call is TRBV12-3 or TRBV12-4, the J call TRBJ2-7; D might be TRBD1 (6 bases). The length of the CDR3 is 16 residues. V gave up 5 bases and J gave up 1 base, with 18 bases separating them.

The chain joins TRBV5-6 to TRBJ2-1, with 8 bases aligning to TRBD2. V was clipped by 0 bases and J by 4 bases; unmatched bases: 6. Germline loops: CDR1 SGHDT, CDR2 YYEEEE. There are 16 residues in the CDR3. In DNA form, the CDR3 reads TGTGCCAGCAGCTTGGTGGTGACTAGCGAATACAATGAGCAGTTCTTC. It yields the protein CASSLVVTSEYNEQFF.

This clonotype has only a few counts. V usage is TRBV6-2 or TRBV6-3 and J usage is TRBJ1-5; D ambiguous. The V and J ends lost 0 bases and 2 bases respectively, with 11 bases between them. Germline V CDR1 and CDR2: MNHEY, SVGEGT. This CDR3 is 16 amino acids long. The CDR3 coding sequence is TGTGCCAGCAGTTACTCGACTGGGGAGGGCAATCAGCCCCAGCATTTT. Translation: CASSYSTGEGNQPQHF.

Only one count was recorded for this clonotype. CDR3 residues: CASSRGLAESTGANVLTF. CDR3 DNA sequence: TGTGCCAGCAGCCGCGGACTAGCGGAATCTACTGGGGCCAACGTCCTGACTTTC. This rearrangement joins TRBV6-2 or TRBV6-3 to TRBJ2-6, with 10 bases identical to TRBD2. The CDR3 consists of 18 residues. Germline trimming cut 6 bases from V and 2 bases from J; bases unmatched to any gene: 10. Germline lookup yields CDR1 MNHEY and CDR2 SVGEGT.

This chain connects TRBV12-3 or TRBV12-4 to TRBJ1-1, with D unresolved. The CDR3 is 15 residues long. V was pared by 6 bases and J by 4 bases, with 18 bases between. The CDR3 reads CASSLTGGKGTEAFF. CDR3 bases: TGTGCCAGCAGCCTAACGGGAGGCAAGGGCACTGAAGCTTTCTTT.

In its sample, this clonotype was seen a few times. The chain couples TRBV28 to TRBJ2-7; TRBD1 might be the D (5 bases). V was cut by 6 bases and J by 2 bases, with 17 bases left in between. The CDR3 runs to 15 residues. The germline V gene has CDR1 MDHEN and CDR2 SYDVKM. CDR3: CASSPGHGSTYEQYF. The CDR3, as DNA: TGTGCCAGCAGCCCCGGACATGGGTCAACCTACGAGCAGTACTTC. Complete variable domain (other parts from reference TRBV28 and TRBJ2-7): DVKVTQSSRYLVKRTGEKVFLECVQDMDHENMFWYRQDPGLGLRLIYFSYDVKMKEKGDIPEGYSVSREKKERFSLILESASTNQTSMYLCASSPGHGSTYEQYFGPGTRLTVT.

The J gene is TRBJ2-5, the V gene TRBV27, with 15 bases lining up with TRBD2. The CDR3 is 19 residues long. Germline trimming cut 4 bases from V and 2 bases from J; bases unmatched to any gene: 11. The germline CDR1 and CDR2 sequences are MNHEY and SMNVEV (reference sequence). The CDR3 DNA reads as TGTGCCAGCAGTTGGGGACTAGCGGGAGGAAGGGGACATCAAGAGACCCAGTACTTC. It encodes CASSWGLAGGRGHQETQYF.

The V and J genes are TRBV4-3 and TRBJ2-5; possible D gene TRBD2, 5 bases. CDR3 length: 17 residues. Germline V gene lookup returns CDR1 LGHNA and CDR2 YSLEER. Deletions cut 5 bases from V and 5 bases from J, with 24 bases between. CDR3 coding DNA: TGCGCCAGCAGCGATCATTTCCACACCAGAAGGGAGGAGACCCAGTACTTC. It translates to CASSDHFHTRREETQYF.

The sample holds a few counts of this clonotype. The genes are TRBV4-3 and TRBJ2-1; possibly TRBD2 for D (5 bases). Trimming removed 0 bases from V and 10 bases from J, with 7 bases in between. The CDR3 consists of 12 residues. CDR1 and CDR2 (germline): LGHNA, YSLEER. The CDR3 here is CASSQDPGEQFF. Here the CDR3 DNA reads TGCGCCAGCAGCCAAGATCCGGGAGAGCAGTTCTTC.

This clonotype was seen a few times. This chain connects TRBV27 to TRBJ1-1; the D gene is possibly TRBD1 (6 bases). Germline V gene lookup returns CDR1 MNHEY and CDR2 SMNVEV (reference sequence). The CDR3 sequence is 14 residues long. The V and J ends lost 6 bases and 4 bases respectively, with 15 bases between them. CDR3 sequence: CASRLGGPVTEAFF. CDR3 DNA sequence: TGTGCCAGCAGATTGGGGGGGCCAGTCACTGAAGCTTTCTTT.

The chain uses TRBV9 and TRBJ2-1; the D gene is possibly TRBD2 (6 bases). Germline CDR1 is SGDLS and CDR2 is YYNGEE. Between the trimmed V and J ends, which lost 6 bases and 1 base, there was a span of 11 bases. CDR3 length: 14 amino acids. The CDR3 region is CASNSGQSYNEQFF. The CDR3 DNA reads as TGTGCCAGCAACAGCGGGCAATCCTACAATGAGCAGTTCTTC.

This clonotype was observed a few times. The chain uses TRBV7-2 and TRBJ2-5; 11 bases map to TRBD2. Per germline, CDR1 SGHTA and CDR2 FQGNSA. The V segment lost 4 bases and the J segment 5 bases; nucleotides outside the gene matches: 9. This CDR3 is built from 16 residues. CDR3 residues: CASSSLAGGPSETQYF. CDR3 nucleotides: TGTGCCAGCAGCTCTTTAGCGGGAGGGCCCTCGGAGACCCAGTACTTC.

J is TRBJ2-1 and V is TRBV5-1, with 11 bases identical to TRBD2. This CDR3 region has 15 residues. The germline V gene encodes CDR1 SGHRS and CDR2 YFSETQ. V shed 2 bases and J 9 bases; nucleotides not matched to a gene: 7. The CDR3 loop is CASSFVAGGSSEQFF. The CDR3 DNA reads TGCGCCAGCAGCTTTGTAGCGGGAGGGTCCAGTGAGCAGTTCTTC. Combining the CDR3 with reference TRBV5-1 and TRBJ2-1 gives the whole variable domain KAGVTQTPRYLIKTRGQQVTLSCSPISGHRSVSWYQQTPGQGLQFLFEYFSETQRNKGNFPGRFSGRQFSNSRSEMNVSTLELGDSALYLCASSFVAGGSSEQFFGPGTRLTVL.

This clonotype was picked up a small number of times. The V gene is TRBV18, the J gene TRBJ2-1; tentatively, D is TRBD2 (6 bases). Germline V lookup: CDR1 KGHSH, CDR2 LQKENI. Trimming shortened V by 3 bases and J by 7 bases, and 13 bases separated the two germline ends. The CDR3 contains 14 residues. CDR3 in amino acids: CASSPRREGNEQFF. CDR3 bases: TGTGCCAGCTCACCCAGGCGGGAAGGAAATGAGCAGTTCTTC. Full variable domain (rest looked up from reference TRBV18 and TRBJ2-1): NAGVMQNPRHLVRRRGQEARLRCSPMKGHSHVYWYRQLPEEGLKFMVYLQKENIIDESGMPKERFSAEFPKEGPSILRIQQVVRGDSAAYFCASSPRREGNEQFFGPGTRLTVL.